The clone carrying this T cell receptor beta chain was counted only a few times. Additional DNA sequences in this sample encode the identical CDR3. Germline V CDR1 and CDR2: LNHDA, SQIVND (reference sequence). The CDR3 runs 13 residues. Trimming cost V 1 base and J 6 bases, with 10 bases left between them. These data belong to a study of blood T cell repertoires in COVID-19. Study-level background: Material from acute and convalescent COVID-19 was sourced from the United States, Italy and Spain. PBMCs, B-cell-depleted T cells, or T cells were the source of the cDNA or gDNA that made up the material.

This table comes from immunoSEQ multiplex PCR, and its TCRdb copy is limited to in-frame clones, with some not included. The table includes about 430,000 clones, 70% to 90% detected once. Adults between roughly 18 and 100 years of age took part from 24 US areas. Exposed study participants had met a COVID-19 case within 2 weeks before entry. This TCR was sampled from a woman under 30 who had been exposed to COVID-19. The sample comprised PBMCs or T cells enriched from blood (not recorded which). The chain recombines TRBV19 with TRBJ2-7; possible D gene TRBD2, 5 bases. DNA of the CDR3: TGTGCCAGTAGTATAGCCGGGGTTGGCGAGCAGTACTTC. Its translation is CASSIAGVGEQYF.